The text below deals with one T cell receptor (beta chain). Antigen: not known. Time point of the sample: patch test 2, 6 weeks after DPC sensitization. The treatment is: therapeutic diphenylcyclopropenone sensitization with weekly scalp DPC. The sample comes from a study of human T cells and chemical hapten exposure. The study's findings and limits: The formation of large CDR3 similarity clusters by expanded TCRs significantly exceeded that of controls.

TCRdb recomputed calls from the RACE reads with MiXCR, one row per CDR3 protein. This sample has over 85,000 distinct CDR3 sequences, with about 9% found just once. The V gene's germline CDR1 is MGHRA and CDR2 YSYEKL. There are 12 residues in the CDR3. V was pared by 3 bases and J by 12 bases, with 11 bases between. This TCR was recovered from a woman aged 40-49 years with alopecia areata. Some clones in this sample may be carry-over from other donors' samples. Sample: whole blood, taken in connection with sensitization to the hapten diphenylcyclopropenone (DPC). The chain couples TRBV4-1 to TRBJ1-4; D remains unclear. The CDR3, as DNA: TGCGCCAGCAGCCATCAGACGGAGGAACTGTTTTTT. This sequence encodes CASSHQTEELFF.